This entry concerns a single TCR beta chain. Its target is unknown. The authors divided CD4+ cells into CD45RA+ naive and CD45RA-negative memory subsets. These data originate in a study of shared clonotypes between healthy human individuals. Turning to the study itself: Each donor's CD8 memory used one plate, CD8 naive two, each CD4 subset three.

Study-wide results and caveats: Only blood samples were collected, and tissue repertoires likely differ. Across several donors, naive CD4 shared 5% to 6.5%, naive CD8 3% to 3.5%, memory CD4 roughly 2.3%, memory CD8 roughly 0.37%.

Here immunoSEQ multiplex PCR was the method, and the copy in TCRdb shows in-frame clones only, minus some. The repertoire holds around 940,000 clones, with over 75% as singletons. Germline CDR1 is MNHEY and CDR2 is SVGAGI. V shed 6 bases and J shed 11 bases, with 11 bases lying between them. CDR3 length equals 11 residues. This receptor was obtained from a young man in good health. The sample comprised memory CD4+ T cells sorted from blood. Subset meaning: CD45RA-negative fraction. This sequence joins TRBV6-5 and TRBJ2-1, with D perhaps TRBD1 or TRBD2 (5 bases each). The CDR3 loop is CASRRQRQQFF. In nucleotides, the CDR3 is TGTGCCAGCAGAAGACAGCGGCAGCAGTTCTTC.